A single sample is the source of the 23 T cell receptor beta chains below, sequenced in a study of T cell responses to AZD1222 COVID-19 vaccine (dated by TCRdb to the early 2020s). The sample's time point label is to be understood as: baseline before first vaccination. The method was the immunoSEQ multiplex PCR assay. TCRdb's version of the immuneACCESS table is confined to in-frame rearrangements and falls short of the full clone set. An unresolved V gene accounts for under half of the shortfall where checked; the remainder is of unknown origin. The sample includes around 86,000 clones, with around 90% observed a single time. Together, the top ten hold around 8% of the sample. The source material was peripheral blood, sampled on day 0 of AZD1222 vaccination. The receptors were gathered from an adult in good health.

The CDR3 loop is CASSPRDSRSSYNSPLHF. In nucleotides, the CDR3 is TGTGCCAGCTCACCGAGGGACTCTCGGAGCTCCTATAATTCACCCCTCCACTTT. V gene TRBV18 combines with J gene TRBJ1-6, with D possibly matching TRBD1 (5 bases). Germline CDR1 and CDR2: KGHSH and LQKENI. V was pared by 3 bases and J by 0 bases, with 15 bases between. The CDR3 totals 18 residues.

This clone was observed a single time. The J gene is TRBJ1-2, the V gene TRBV19, with a weak D call TRBD1 (6 bases). The CDR3 consists of 14 residues. Between the trimmed V and J ends, which lost 0 bases and 6 bases, there was a span of 11 bases. Germline V gives CDR1 LNHDA, CDR2 SQIVND (reference sequence). CDR3 DNA: TGTGCCAGTAGTATAGATAGGGGGGCTCATGGCTACACCTTC. Translation gives CASSIDRGAHGYTF.

The CDR3 spells CASIHDLEGYGYTF. In DNA, the CDR3 is TGTGCCAGCATCCATGACCTGGAGGGCTATGGCTACACCTTC. V is TRBV2 and J is TRBJ1-2; D call uncertain. Deletions cut 7 bases from V and 4 bases from J, with 16 bases between. Germline assignment: CDR1 SNHLY and CDR2 FYNNEI. The CDR3 covers 14 residues.

Turning to this clone: One end of the junction fails to match germline, which may point to a read error. The chain recombines TRBV4-1 with TRBJ2-1; TRBD1 matches 9 bases. CDR3 length: 15 residues. Germline CDR1 reads MGHRA; CDR2 reads YSYEKL. In DNA form, the CDR3 reads TGCCCCAGCCGCCCACAGGGGGCAATCTACAATGAGCAGTTCTTC. This gives the protein CPSRPQGAIYNEQFF.

The V call is TRBV6-5, the J call TRBJ1-5; 8 nucleotides agree with TRBD1. CDR1 is MNHEY and CDR2 is SVGAGI in the germline V gene. The ends lost 4 bases at V and 5 bases at J; junction bases unmatched: 4. There are 14 residues in the CDR3. DNA of the CDR3: TGTGCCAGCAGTTTAGCGACAGGGGATCAGCCCCAGCATTTT. Residues: CASSLATGDQPQHF.

The chain uses TRBV10-3 and TRBJ2-2, with D perhaps matching TRBD2 (6 bases). The CDR3 extends over 14 amino acids. CDR1 ENHRY and CDR2 SYGVKD come from the germline V gene. Trimming cost V 10 bases and J 0 bases, with 12 bases left between them. The DNA of the CDR3 is TGTGCCACCCGCGGCGGGACGAACACCGGGGAGCTGTTTTTT. This gives the protein CATRGGTNTGELFF.

The chain employs TRBV2 and TRBJ1-3; no definite D call. Germline V gene data show CDR1 as SNHLY and CDR2 as FYNNEI. The CDR3 extends over 15 amino acids. With 5 bases removed from V and 4 bases from J, the gap between germline ends came to 15 bases. CDR3 residues: CASSFAPLEGNTIYF. The CDR3 nucleotides are TGTGCCAGCAGTTTCGCGCCGTTGGAGGGAAACACCATATATTTT.

The chain couples TRBV7-2 to TRBJ1-5; 8 bases agree with TRBD1. Germline V gene lookup returns CDR1 SGHTA and CDR2 FQGNSA. Trimming cost V 5 bases and J 7 bases; bases outside gene matches: 7. The CDR3 extends over 14 amino acids. The CDR3 DNA is TGTGCCAGCAGCAATGGACAGGGCGGCCAGCCCCAGCATTTT. It codes for CASSNGQGGQPQHF.

A remark on this clone: Germline is not matched at one junction end, which may reflect a read error. The genes are TRBV7-7 and TRBJ2-7, with a weak D call TRBD2 (5 bases). The germline CDR1 and CDR2 sequences are SSHAT and FNYEAQ (reference sequence). CDR3 length equals 15 residues. Here the CDR3 reads CASSLGPGVGSEQYF. In DNA form, the CDR3 reads TGTGCTAGCAGCTTAGGACCCGGGGTCGGAAGCGAGCAGTACTTC.

V gene TRBV7-2 combines with J gene TRBJ1-2; 7 positions agree with TRBD1. This CDR3 comprises 14 residues. The ends lost 4 bases at V and 4 bases at J; junction bases unmatched: 6. Germline V gives CDR1 SGHTA, CDR2 FQGNSA. The CDR3 loop reads CASSSTGEAYGYTF. CDR3 DNA: TGTGCCAGCAGCTCTACAGGGGAGGCCTATGGCTACACCTTC.

The chain has TRBV6-1 and TRBJ1-1, with D maybe TRBD1 (6 bases). The ends were cut back, 3 bases at V and 0 bases at J, with 8 bases in the middle. The CDR3 is made up of 14 amino acids. The germline V gene has CDR1 MNHNS and CDR2 SASEGT. In DNA form, the CDR3 reads TGTGCCAGCAGTGAGCAGGGGATGAACACTGAAGCTTTCTTT. This translates into CASSEQGMNTEAFF.

This chain links TRBV5-1 with TRBJ2-2, with D unclear. V was shortened by 5 bases and J by 3 bases, with 17 bases between the two germline ends. CDR1 is SGHRS and CDR2 is YFSETQ in the germline V gene. The CDR3 is made up of 16 amino acids. CDR3 residues: CASSFGWVSDTGELFF. The CDR3 DNA reads as TGCGCCAGCAGTTTTGGCTGGGTATCAGACACCGGGGAGCTGTTTTTT.

A note on this clone: Other nucleotide sequences in the sample specify the same CDR3. The chain uses TRBV5-6 and TRBJ1-5; D gene unclear. The ends were cut back, 0 bases at V and 4 bases at J, with 8 bases in the middle. This CDR3 contains 14 residues. From germline, CDR1 is SGHDT and CDR2 YYEEEE. The CDR3 here is CASSLGSRNQPQHF. DNA of the CDR3: TGTGCCAGCAGCTTGGGTAGTCGAAATCAGCCCCAGCATTTT.

The chain recombines TRBV6-4 with TRBJ2-3; D is possibly TRBD1 (6 bases). Trimming removed 0 bases from V and 5 bases from J, with 9 bases in between. The CDR3 has 14 residues. Germline CDR1 MRHNA, CDR2 SNTAGT. The CDR3 region has the DNA TGTGCCAGCAGTGACTCGGCAGGGGAAGATACGCAGTATTTT. It is translated as CASSDSAGEDTQYF.

This sequence joins TRBV11-2 and TRBJ2-7; weak D call: TRBD1 (5 bases). V lost 8 bases to trimming and J lost 0 bases, with 14 bases between them. The CDR3 contains 14 residues. Looked up from germline, CDR1 is SGHAT and CDR2 is FQNNGV. CDR3 in amino acids: CASRIGHSSYEQYF. CDR3 bases: TGTGCCAGCCGCATCGGACATAGCTCCTACGAGCAGTACTTC.

This chain connects TRBV24-1 to TRBJ2-3; D is unresolved. This CDR3 spans 16 amino acids. Germline assignment: CDR1 KGHDR and CDR2 SFDVKD. Between the trimmed V and J ends, which lost 5 bases and 5 bases, there was a span of 19 bases. CDR3 nucleotides: TGTGCCACCAGTGCATCGAGGTTTTGTATTAGAGATACGCAGTATTTT. Its protein is CATSASRFCIRDTQYF.

J is TRBJ2-7 and V is TRBV6-5, with D uncertain. Germline assignment: CDR1 MNHEY and CDR2 SVGAGI. This CDR3 is built from 14 residues. V dropped 5 bases and J dropped 2 bases, with 13 bases sitting between them. CDR3 amino acids: CASSPRTLTYEQYF. The CDR3 DNA is TGTGCCAGCAGTCCCCGGACCTTAACCTACGAGCAGTACTTC.

The chain has TRBV5-6 and TRBJ2-1, with 9 bases that match TRBD1. Germline trimming cut 4 bases from V and 6 bases from J; bases unmatched to any gene: 17. Germline CDR1 and CDR2: SGHDT and YYEEEE. CDR3 length: 18 amino acids. The CDR3 loop reads CASSLALLWTGVRNEQFF. The CDR3 DNA follows: TGTGCCAGCAGCCTTGCGCTTCTCTGGACAGGGGTTCGCAATGAGCAGTTCTTC.

This clone was observed a single time. The chain joins TRBV12-3 or TRBV12-4 to TRBJ1-2; 7 bases fit TRBD1. This CDR3 spans 12 amino acids. Trimming took 8 bases from V and 9 from J; bases not matched to a gene: 9. The CDR3 sequence: CASQEQGPRYTF. The CDR3 DNA follows: TGTGCCAGCCAAGAACAGGGGCCGCGCTACACCTTC.

The chain employs TRBV5-1 and TRBJ2-7, with 7 bases that match TRBD1. CDR1 is SGHRS, CDR2 YFSETQ, per germline. This CDR3 region has 15 residues. The V segment lost 3 bases and the J segment 7 bases; nucleotides outside the gene matches: 13. CDR3 sequence reads: CASSSTTGKGVEQYF. In DNA form, the CDR3 reads TGCGCCAGCAGCTCGACGACAGGGAAGGGAGTGGAGCAGTACTTC. The full variable domain, completed using reference TRBV5-1 and TRBJ2-7, is KAGVTQTPRYLIKTRGQQVTLSCSPISGHRSVSWYQQTPGQGLQFLFEYFSETQRNKGNFPGRFSGRQFSNSRSEMNVSTLELGDSALYLCASSSTTGKGVEQYFGPGTRLTVT.

The chain carries TRBV11-2 and TRBJ2-7; TRBD1 aligns across 7 bases. This CDR3 has 12 residues. CDR1 is SGHAT and CDR2 is FQNNGV in the germline V gene. The V and J ends lost 7 bases and 2 bases, in that order; junction bases with no gene match: 2. The CDR3: CASMGQTYEQYF. The CDR3 DNA sequence: TGTGCCAGCATGGGACAGACCTACGAGCAGTACTTC.

The genes are TRBV11-1 and TRBJ1-1, with a possible D match to TRBD1 (5 bases). The CDR3 has 13 amino acids. V lost 7 bases, J lost 1 base, and 10 bases lay in between. Germline-derived CDR1 and CDR2 are SGHAT and FQDESV (reference sequence). CDR3 loop: CASMRGWNTEAFF. Written as DNA, the CDR3 is TGTGCCAGCATGCGGGGCTGGAACACTGAAGCTTTCTTT.

The chain is built from TRBV6-5 and TRBJ2-2, with D perhaps TRBD1 (5 bases). Trimming cost V 2 bases and J 8 bases, with 12 bases left between them. This CDR3 is built from 14 residues. Germline loops: CDR1 MNHEY, CDR2 SVGAGI. DNA of the CDR3: TGTGCCAGCAGTTACGCACAGGTTTCAGGGGAGCTGTTTTTT. Protein product: CASSYAQVSGELFF.